The rows below give T cell receptor beta chains drawn from one sample of a study of post-analysis software for immune sequencing data. TCRdb passed the PCR reads through MiXCR, listing each CDR3 protein once. The sample has roughly 700,000 distinct CDR3 sequences, about 27% seen once; the top ten hold roughly 0.57%. Sequencing was carried out using blood. The receptors stem from a girl aged 10 to 17 with multiple sclerosis. Each CDR3 is given with its conserved first and last residue. Each record gives: V gene, CDR3 protein.

>TRBV20-1
CSAMAGTHYEQYF
>TRBV27
CASRSTGATYRGYTF
>TRBV6-2/TRBV6-3
CASSYKRTGIGEQYF
>TRBV25-1
CASSDGVDYNEQFF
>TRBV20-1
CSAGPHDYRETYEQYF
>TRBV2
CASSRTGVTYGYTF
>TRBV20-1
CSANKDKGQPNYGYTF
>TRBV6-5
CASSWSGGAPAYEQYF
>TRBV10-3
CALPLGFGSPLHF
>TRBV9
CASSPRTGGYGYTF
>TRBV12-3/TRBV12-4
CASSWDGEGGNEQFF
>TRBV18
CASSRTGTSFGEQFF
>TRBV29-1
CSVDWPEAFF
>TRBV27
CASSSRQGQNTEAFF
>TRBV12-3/TRBV12-4
CANSPGSYSNQPQHF
>TRBV7-9
CASSPYLGQIANYGYTF